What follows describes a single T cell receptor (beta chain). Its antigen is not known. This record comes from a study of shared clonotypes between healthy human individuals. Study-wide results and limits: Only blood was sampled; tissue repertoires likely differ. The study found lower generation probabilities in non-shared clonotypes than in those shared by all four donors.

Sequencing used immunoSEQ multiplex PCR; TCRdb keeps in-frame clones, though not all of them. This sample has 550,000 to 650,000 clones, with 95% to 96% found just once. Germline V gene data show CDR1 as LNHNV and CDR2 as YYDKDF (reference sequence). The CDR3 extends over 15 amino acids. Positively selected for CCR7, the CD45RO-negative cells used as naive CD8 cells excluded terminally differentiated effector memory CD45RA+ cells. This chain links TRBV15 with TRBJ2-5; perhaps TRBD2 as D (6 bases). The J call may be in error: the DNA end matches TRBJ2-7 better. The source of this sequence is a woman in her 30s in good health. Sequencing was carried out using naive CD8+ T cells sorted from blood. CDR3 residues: CATSRDSAGLGEQYF. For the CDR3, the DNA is TGTGCCACCAGCAGAGATAGTGCGGGATTAGGCGAGCAGTACTTC.